Following are 28 T cell receptor beta chains from one sample sequenced in a study of regulatory T cells in long-lasting Graves disease. CDR3-region Arm-PCR and iRepertoire HTBI primers produced the TCR beta libraries. From the multiplex PCR reads, TCRdb called clonotypes with MiXCR, one entry per CDR3 protein. The sample holds hundreds of thousands of distinct CDR3 sequences; approximately 16% are singletons and the top ten take about 8%. Time point: newly diagnosed GD, antithyroid drugs for less than 3 months. RNA extracted from PBMCs served as the sequencing template. The same sample was also studied in work on T cells in Graves' hyperthyroidism and ophthalmopathy.

The sample was peripheral blood mononuclear cells (PBMCs), taken at new diagnosis, from a patient treated with antithyroid drugs. Source of these receptors: a woman aged 40 to 49 with Graves disease.

This clonotype came up many times. This chain joins TRBV2 and TRBJ2-1; D is ambiguous. The germline CDR1 and CDR2 sequences are SNHLY and FYNNEI. Trimming stripped 4 bases from V and 0 bases from J, with 10 bases between. CDR3 length: 15 amino acids. The CDR3 DNA reads as TGTGCCAGCAGTGGGGTGAGGAGCTCCTACAATGAGCAGTTCTTC. Protein product: CASSGVRSSYNEQFF.

This clonotype was seen more than once but under ten times. The chain couples TRBV5-4 to TRBJ2-1; TRBD2 might be the D (6 bases). Per the germline V gene, CDR1 is SGHNT and CDR2 is YYREEE (reference sequence). This CDR3 comprises 13 residues. The V end was cut by 3 bases, the J end by 6 bases, with 10 bases between. Here the CDR3 DNA reads TGTGCCAGCAGCTCGACTAGTCTCAATGAGCAGTTCTTC. The encoded protein is CASSSTSLNEQFF.

On this clonotype itself: A read error may be the cause here, since a much bigger clone is one base away. The genes are TRBV29-1 and TRBJ2-2, with D possibly called TRBD1 or TRBD2 (6 bases each). Germline CDR1 is SQVTM and CDR2 is ANQGSEA. This CDR3 spans 15 amino acids. The CDR3 DNA is TGCAGCGCTGAAGCTAGGGGGGCGAACACCGGGGAGCTGTTTTTT. It codes for CSAEARGANTGELFF.

V and J are TRBV7-2 and TRBJ1-3; D gene unclear. V lost 3 bases and J 8 bases, leaving 8 bases between the germline ends. The CDR3 is 12 amino acids. The germline V gene encodes CDR1 SGHTA and CDR2 FQGNSA. The CDR3 nucleotides read TGTGCCAGCAGCTTGGTTGGGGACACCATATATTTT. Protein: CASSLVGDTIYF.

Many counts were recorded for this clonotype. This chain connects TRBV7-9 to TRBJ1-4, with 11 bases that match TRBD1. V dropped 1 base and J dropped 6; count of bases not matched to a gene: 7. Germline V gene lookup returns CDR1 SEHNR and CDR2 FQNEAQ (reference sequence). The CDR3 spans 17 residues. CDR3 coding DNA: TGTGCCAGCAGCTTAGTGTGGACAGGGGGCGCATATGAAAAACTGTTTTTT. Protein product: CASSLVWTGGAYEKLFF. Complete variable domain (other parts from reference TRBV7-9 and TRBJ1-4): DTGVSQNPRHKITKRGQNVTFRCDPISEHNRLYWYRQTLGQGPEFLTYFQNEAQLEKSRLLSDRFSAERPKGSFSTLEIQRTEQGDSAMYLCASSLVWTGGAYEKLFFGSGTQLSVL.

This clonotype was seen ten or more times. This chain joins TRBV5-4 and TRBJ2-2; D is ambiguous. The CDR3 covers 13 residues. The germline V gene encodes CDR1 SGHNT and CDR2 YYREEE (reference sequence). Trimming removed 1 base from V and 1 base from J, with 2 bases in between. CDR3 sequence (DNA): TGTGCCAGCAGCTTGATGAACACCGGGGAGCTGTTTTTT. Translation gives CASSLMNTGELFF. The full variable domain, rest sourced from reference TRBV5-4 and TRBJ2-2, is ETGVTQSPTHLIKTRGQQVTLRCSSQSGHNTVSWYQQALGQGPQFIFQYYREEENGRGNFPPRFSGLQFPNYSSELNVNALELDDSALYLCASSLMNTGELFFGEGSRLTVL.

The table lists this clonotype with many counts. This sequence joins TRBV11-3 and TRBJ1-3; D is possibly TRBD1 (5 bases). The CDR3 runs to 14 residues. The V gene's germline CDR1 is SGHNT and CDR2 YENEEA. V gave up 6 bases and J gave up 7 bases, with 16 bases separating them. The CDR3 bases are TGTGCCAGCAGACACCGGGACGCCGTCAACACCATATATTTT. Amino acids: CASRHRDAVNTIYF.

This clonotype has a count of ten or more. The chain combines TRBV20-1 with TRBJ2-5; D is uncertain. V was cut by 0 bases and J by 1 base, with 9 bases left in between. The germline V gene encodes CDR1 DFQATT and CDR2 SNEGSKA (reference sequence). This CDR3 spans 14 amino acids. The CDR3 DNA follows: TGCAGTGCTAGAGAGGGGATGTTCCAAGAGACCCAGTACTTC. Protein: CSAREGMFQETQYF.

This chain connects TRBV19 to TRBJ1-1; TRBD1 matches 9 bases. This CDR3 contains 15 residues. Germline CDR1 and CDR2: LNHDA and SQIVND (reference sequence). J gave up 1 base and V 10 bases, and 10 bases lay outside the gene matches. The CDR3: CATIGQGFSNTEAFF. The CDR3 nucleotides read TGTGCCACCATCGGACAGGGGTTTTCGAACACTGAAGCTTTCTTT.

Concerning this clonotype itself: A much larger clone sits a single nucleotide away, making a read error possible. This chain links TRBV29-1 with TRBJ1-1; no clear D gene. The germline gives CDR1 SQVTM, CDR2 ANQGSEA. This CDR3 spans 14 amino acids. Between the trimmed V and J ends, which lost 1 base and 3 bases, there was a span of 12 bases. CDR3 amino acids: CSVEVDGSDTEAFF. The CDR3 DNA reads TGCAGCGTTGAAGTTGACGGGTCAGACACTGAAGCTTTCTTT.

This clonotype was seen ten or more times. J is TRBJ2-3 and V is TRBV11-3; maybe TRBD1 (6 bases). Trimming removed 5 bases at V and 8 bases at J, with 20 bases between. Germline CDR1 is SGHNT and CDR2 is YENEEA. The CDR3 sequence is 15 residues long. As DNA, the CDR3 is TGTGCCAGCAGCCCGGACAGCCACCAACGGGGTACGCAGTATTTT. Protein product: CASSPDSHQRGTQYF. Full variable domain (remainder filled in from reference TRBV11-3 and TRBJ2-3): EAGVVQSPRYKIIEKKQPVAFWCNPISGHNTLYWYLQNLGQGPELLIRYENEEAVDDSQLPKDRFSAERLKGVDSTLKIQPAELGDSAVYLCASSPDSHQRGTQYFGPGTRLTVL.

There are many counts of this clonotype. The chain uses TRBV12-3 or TRBV12-4 and TRBJ1-1; D unclear. This CDR3 is 12 amino acids long. V was shortened by 2 bases and J by 4 bases, with 5 bases between the two germline ends. Written as DNA, the CDR3 is TGTGCCAGCAGTTTAAGCAGCACTGAAGCTTTCTTT. Its protein is CASSLSSTEAFF.

The chain recombines TRBV7-9 with TRBJ1-6; D gene uncertain. Germline CDR1 is SEHNR and CDR2 is FQNEAQ (reference sequence). The V gene lost 1 base and the J gene lost 10 bases, with 8 bases spanning the gap. The CDR3 extends over 13 amino acids. The CDR3: CASSLDDPSPLHF. The CDR3 coding sequence is TGTGCCAGCAGCTTAGATGACCCGTCACCCCTCCACTTT.

Only one count was recorded for this clonotype. The gene calls are TRBV7-9 and TRBJ2-5, with TRBD2 matching over 8 bases. Germline trimming cut 4 bases from V and 5 bases from J; bases unmatched to any gene: 6. The length of the CDR3 is 14 residues. Germline values: CDR1 SEHNR, CDR2 FQNEAQ (reference sequence). The CDR3 sequence is CASSSLAGPETQYF. The CDR3, as DNA: TGTGCCAGCAGCTCTCTAGCGGGCCCGGAGACCCAGTACTTC.

This clonotype appeared many times. The chain employs TRBV28 and TRBJ2-1, with 12 positions matching TRBD2. CDR3 length equals 14 residues. The V gene's germline CDR1 is MDHEN and CDR2 SYDVKM. Trimming removed 8 bases from V and 5 bases from J; junction bases left unmatched: 4. CDR3 nucleotide sequence: TGTGCCAGCCGGACTAGCGGGACTGACAATGAGCAGTTCTTC. Its translation is CASRTSGTDNEQFF.

This clonotype was seen many times. The rearrangement uses TRBV20-1 and TRBJ1-4, with D possibly matching TRBD1 (5 bases). Germline assignment: CDR1 DFQATT and CDR2 SNEGSKA (reference sequence). V was trimmed by 0 bases and J by 4 bases, leaving 9 bases between them. The CDR3 has 14 residues. The DNA for the CDR3 is TGCAGTGCTAGAGATCTGGGACGTAATGAAAAACTGTTTTTT. Its protein product is CSARDLGRNEKLFF.

As regards this clonotype: A read error may be the cause here, since a much bigger clone is one base away. The chain couples TRBV20-1 to TRBJ1-2; 10 positions match TRBD1. Germline CDR1 reads DFQATT; CDR2 reads SNEGSKA (reference sequence). This CDR3 spans 14 amino acids. Trimming removed 0 bases from V and 4 bases from J; junction bases left unmatched: 2. The CDR3 nucleotides read TGCAGTGCTAGAGAGGACAGGGGGGGCTATGGCTACACCTTC. Residues: CSAREDRGGYGYTF.

Ten or more counts support this clonotype. CDR3 nucleotides: TGCAGCGTCCAGCCGGGACTAGCGTCTTACGAGCAGTACTTC. Protein product: CSVQPGLASYEQYF. This chain links TRBV29-1 with TRBJ2-7; 10 bases align to TRBD2. The ends lost 6 bases at V and 4 bases at J; junction bases unmatched: 9. CDR1 SQVTM and CDR2 ANQGSEA come from the germline V gene. CDR3 length equals 14 residues.

About this clonotype: A much larger clone lies one base from this, so it may be a read error. The V gene is TRBV11-2, the J gene TRBJ2-7, with TRBD2 matching over 11 bases. This CDR3 contains 14 residues. Germline CDR1 and CDR2: SGHAT and FQNNGV. The CDR3 loop is CVSSELAGAYEQYF. The DNA of the CDR3 is TGTGTCAGCAGTGAACTAGCGGGAGCGTACGAGCAGTACTTC.

This clonotype was counted many times. This chain links TRBV6-1 with TRBJ2-7, with D hard to call. The germline V gene encodes CDR1 MNHNS and CDR2 SASEGT. Trimming cost V 2 bases and J 4 bases, with 18 bases left between them. The CDR3 spans 16 residues. The CDR3 DNA reads as TGTGCCAGCAGTGAAATGGTCATTAATTCCCAATACGAGCAGTACTTC. Protein sequence: CASSEMVINSQYEQYF.

The chain employs TRBV6-2 or TRBV6-3 and TRBJ2-3; a possible D gene is TRBD2 (6 bases). The CDR3 has 14 residues. The germline V gene has CDR1 MNHEY and CDR2 SVGEGT. V was cut by 7 bases and J by 7 bases, with 18 bases left in between. The CDR3: CASTKGGRRHTQYF. In DNA, the CDR3 is TGTGCCAGCACGAAGGGAGGCCGCAGGCATACGCAGTATTTT.

This chain joins TRBV6-1 and TRBJ2-1; TRBD2 aligns across 12 bases. The junction had 4 bases not matched to a gene; V was cut back by 4 bases and J by 6 bases. Germline V gene data show CDR1 as MNHNS and CDR2 as SASEGT. The CDR3 extends over 15 amino acids. The CDR3 nucleotides read TGTGCCAGCAGTGGAGCGACTAGCGGGAGCAATGAGCAGTTCTTC. Translating gives CASSGATSGSNEQFF.

This clonotype was counted at least ten times. V usage is TRBV28 and J usage is TRBJ2-1; a weak D match, TRBD2 (6 bases). Trimming took 6 bases from V and 5 from J, leaving 17 bases between them. The germline gives CDR1 MDHEN, CDR2 SYDVKM. This CDR3 has 15 residues. The CDR3 bases are TGTGCCAGCAGCAATCTAGCGCCCGGTGACAATGAGCAGTTCTTC. Amino acid sequence: CASSNLAPGDNEQFF.

The sample holds many counts of this clonotype. The genes are TRBV28 and TRBJ2-7, with 14 bases lining up with TRBD2. After removal of 8 bases from V and 5 bases from J, the junction contained 14 bases not matched to a gene. This CDR3 region has 17 residues. The germline V gene has CDR1 MDHEN and CDR2 SYDVKM. The CDR3 nucleotides read TGTGCCAGCGCCCGTCCGGGACTAGCGGGAGTATTGGACGAGCAGTACTTC. It translates to CASARPGLAGVLDEQYF.

This clonotype was counted between two and nine times. The chain couples TRBV10-1 to TRBJ2-5; 7 positions match TRBD1. CDR1 and CDR2 (germline): WNHNN, SYGVQD (reference sequence). The CDR3 contains 13 residues. Trimming at V came to 5 bases and at J to 4 bases, leaving 4 bases not matched to a gene. CDR3 bases: TGCGCCAGCAGTCCGAACAGGGGAGAGACCCAGTACTTC. Protein sequence: CASSPNRGETQYF.

This clonotype has a count of ten or more. The rearrangement uses TRBV2 and TRBJ2-5, with D uncertain. Germline V CDR1 and CDR2: SNHLY, FYNNEI. This CDR3 is 15 amino acids long. V lost 2 bases and J 4 bases, leaving 14 bases between the germline ends. CDR3 region: CASSERPSRVETQYF. The CDR3 nucleotides read TGTGCCAGCAGTGAAAGGCCCTCTAGGGTAGAGACCCAGTACTTC.

This clonotype was counted at least ten times. V gene TRBV28 combines with J gene TRBJ1-5; 9 bases fit TRBD1. V gave up 8 bases and J gave up 4 bases; unmatched junction bases: 0. Germline V gene sequence: CDR1 MDHEN, CDR2 SYDVKM. CDR3 length: 12 amino acids. Here the CDR3 reads CASGQGNQPQHF. CDR3 in DNA: TGTGCCAGCGGACAGGGGAATCAGCCCCAGCATTTT.

This chain joins TRBV20-1 and TRBJ2-7; 12 bases fit TRBD2. The CDR3 has 15 amino acids. Per the germline V gene, CDR1 is DFQATT and CDR2 is SNEGSKA (reference sequence). The junction had 3 bases not matched to a gene; V was cut back by 0 bases and J by 3 bases. The CDR3, as DNA: TGCAGTGCTAGAGAAGGACTAGCGGGAAACTACGAGCAGTACTTC. Its translation: CSAREGLAGNYEQYF.